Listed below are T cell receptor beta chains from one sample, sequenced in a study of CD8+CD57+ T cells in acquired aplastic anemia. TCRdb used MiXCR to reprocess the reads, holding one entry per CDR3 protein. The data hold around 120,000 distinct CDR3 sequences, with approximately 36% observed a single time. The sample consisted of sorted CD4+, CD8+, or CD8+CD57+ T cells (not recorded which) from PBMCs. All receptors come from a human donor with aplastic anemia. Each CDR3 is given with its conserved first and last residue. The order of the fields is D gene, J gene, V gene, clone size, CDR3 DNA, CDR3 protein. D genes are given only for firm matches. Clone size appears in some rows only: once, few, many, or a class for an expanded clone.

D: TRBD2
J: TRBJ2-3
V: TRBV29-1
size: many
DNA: TGCAGCGTTGACGGATCGGGGGGGGGTGTCACAGATACGCAGTATTTT
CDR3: CSVDGSGGGVTDTQYF

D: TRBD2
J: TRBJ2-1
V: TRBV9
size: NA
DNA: TGTGCCAGCACCGTAGAGGGACTAGCGGGGCGGGAGCAGGTCTTC
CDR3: CASTVEGLAGREQVF

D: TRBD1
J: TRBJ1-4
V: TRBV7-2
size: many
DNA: TGTGCCAGCAGCGTAGGTCTCCCCGGGACAGGAAATGAAAAACTGTTTTTT
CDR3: CASSVGLPGTGNEKLFF

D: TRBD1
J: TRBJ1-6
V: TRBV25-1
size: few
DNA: TGTGCCAGCAGTGATCAGACAGGGGCTAATTCACCCCTCCACTTT
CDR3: CASSDQTGANSPLHF

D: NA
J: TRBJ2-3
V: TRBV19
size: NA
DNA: TGTGCCAGTAGTACTCCGGGACGGCTCACAGATACGCAGTATTTT
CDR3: CASSTPGRLTDTQYF

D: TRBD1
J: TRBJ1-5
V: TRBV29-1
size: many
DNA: TGCAGCGCCGGACAGGGAGGCAATCAGCCCCAGCATTTT
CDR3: CSAGQGGNQPQHF

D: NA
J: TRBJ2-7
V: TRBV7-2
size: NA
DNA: TGTGCCTGCAGCTTAAATCCCCACGAGCAGTACTTC
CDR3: CACSLNPHEQYF

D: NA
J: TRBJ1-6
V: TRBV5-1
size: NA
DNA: TGCGCCAGCGGCTTGGCGTGGGAGGGGAATTCACCCCTCCACTTT
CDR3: CASGLAWEGNSPLHF

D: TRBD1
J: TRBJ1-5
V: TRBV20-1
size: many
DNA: TGCAGAATTAACAGGGGCGGTGGTCAGCCCCAGCATTTT
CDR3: CRINRGGGQPQHF

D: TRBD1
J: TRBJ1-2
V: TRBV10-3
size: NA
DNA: TGTGCCATCAGTGATCAGATTGGGACAGGGCCTCAGTACACCTTC
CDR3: CAISDQIGTGPQYTF

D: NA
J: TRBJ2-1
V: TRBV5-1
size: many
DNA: TGCGCCAGCAGCGATCGACCGGATGGAAATGAGCAGTTCTTC
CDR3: CASSDRPDGNEQFF

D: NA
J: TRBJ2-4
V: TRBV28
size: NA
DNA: TGTGCCAGCAGTTTAGAGCAGCTCACAAACATTCAGTACTTC
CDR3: CASSLEQLTNIQYF

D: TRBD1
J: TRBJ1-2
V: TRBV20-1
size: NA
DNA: TGCAGTGCTACGACAGGGCAGGCTGACTACACCTTC
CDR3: CSATTGQADYTF

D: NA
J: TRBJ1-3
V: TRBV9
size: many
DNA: TGTGCCAGCAGCACATATGGGACGGAAGCTGGAAACACCATATATTTT
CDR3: CASSTYGTEAGNTIYF

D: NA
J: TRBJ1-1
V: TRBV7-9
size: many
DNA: TGTGCCAGCAGCTTGGAGGGTAGCACTGAAGCTTTCTTT
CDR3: CASSLEGSTEAFF

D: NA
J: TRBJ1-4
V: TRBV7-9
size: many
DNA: TGTGCCAGCAGCAATTACAAAGGGAATGAAAAACTGTTTTTT
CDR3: CASSNYKGNEKLFF